In this sample, the clone carrying this T cell receptor (beta chain) turned up a few times. The data derive from a study of OX40 agonist ivuxolimab in advanced cancers. There are 14 residues in the CDR3. V lost 3 bases and J 1 base, leaving 9 bases between the germline ends. CDR1 and CDR2 from the germline V gene are LGHNA and YSLEER. Sequencing used immunoSEQ multiplex PCR; TCRdb keeps in-frame clones, though not all of them. The sample holds about 83,000 clones, roughly nine tenths seen once. This specimen was CD4+ or CD8+ T cells sorted from blood, taken in a trial of the OX40 agonist ivuxolimab. The rearrangement links TRBV4-3 to TRBJ1-1, with D tentatively TRBD1 (5 bases). This receptor was taken from an adult with an advanced solid tumor such as melanoma, head and neck, liver or kidney cancer. CDR3 DNA: TGCGCCAGCAGCCACAGGACATCGAACACTGAAGCTTTCTTT. Its protein product is CASSHRTSNTEAFF.